This T cell receptor beta chain was profiled in a study of T cell changes during pregnancy in multiple sclerosis. TCRdb's copy holds only in-frame clones and misses some; the assay was immunoSEQ multiplex PCR. The sample carries around 30,000 clones, roughly 92% recorded once. The CDR3 is made up of 13 amino acids. Germline CDR1 and CDR2: SNHLY and FYNNEI. Trimming took off 7 bases at V and 5 bases at J, with 11 bases between the two ends. The V and J genes are TRBV2 and TRBJ2-2, with D tentatively TRBD1 (6 bases). The clonotype comes from a female donor with multiple sclerosis, enrolled in a pregnancy study. The sample consisted of CD8+ T cells from peripheral blood mononuclear cells, taken before pregnancy. The CDR3, as DNA: TGTGCCAGCACCCGGACAGTAACCGGGGAGCTGTTTTTT. Translation gives CASTRTVTGELFF. The full variable domain, in which reference TRBV2 and TRBJ2-2 provide the parts outside the CDR3, is EPEVTQTPSHQVTQMGQEVILRCVPISNHLYFYWYRQILGQKVEFLVSFYNNEISEKSEIFDDQFSVERPDGSNFTLKIRSTKLEDSAMYFCASTRTVTGELFFGEGSRLTVL.